Presented here are 2 T cell receptor beta chains from one specimen sequenced in a study of cytomegalovirus exposure and HLA in healthy donors. Data came from immunoSEQ multiplex PCR; TCRdb stores just in-frame clones and leaves some out. The table has 150,000 to 200,000 clones, around 85% seen once. The sample comprised PBMCs. All receptors derive from a man aged 18 to 29 in good health and CMV-seropositive.

The chain combines TRBV6-5 with TRBJ2-7; TRBD2 might be the D (6 bases). Germline values: CDR1 MNHEY, CDR2 SVGAGI. The CDR3 spans 14 residues. Deletions cut 5 bases from V and 6 bases from J, with 17 bases between. CDR3: CASSNGTPRSEQYF. The DNA of the CDR3 is TGTGCCAGCAGTAACGGGACTCCCAGGTCCGAGCAGTACTTC.

This chain uses TRBV6-6 with TRBJ1-5; 7 bases fit TRBD1. Germline lookup yields CDR1 MNHNY and CDR2 SVGAGI (reference sequence). This CDR3 is built from 15 residues. V lost 6 bases to trimming and J lost 4 bases; unmatched junction nucleotides: 9. The CDR3 is CASSPSDRVNQPQHF. The CDR3 nucleotides read TGTGCCAGCAGCCCCTCTGACAGGGTAAATCAGCCCCAGCATTTT.